The 24 T cell receptor beta chains presented below share a single source sample, sequenced in a study of shared clonotypes between healthy human individuals. Using immunoSEQ multiplex PCR, the repertoire was profiled, and TCRdb retains in-frame clones only, with some absent. The sample lists about 470,000 clones, 70% to 80% occurring once. Sequencing was performed on PBMCs. These receptors were collected from a woman aged 40 to 50 in good health. Some clones in this sample may be carry-over from other donors' samples.

The chain recombines TRBV19 with TRBJ1-5; TRBD1 matches 9 bases. Germline V gene sequence: CDR1 LNHDA, CDR2 SQIVND (reference sequence). The V segment lost 5 bases and the J segment 4 bases; nucleotides outside the gene matches: 9. CDR3 length: 16 amino acids. The CDR3 loop is CASSGTGGAGNQPQHF. The DNA of the CDR3 is TGTGCCAGTAGTGGCACAGGGGGCGCAGGTAATCAGCCCCAGCATTTT.

This chain uses TRBV5-6 with TRBJ2-7; no firm D call. Germline V gives CDR1 SGHDT, CDR2 YYEEEE. The V end was cut by 0 bases, the J end by 3 bases, with 7 bases between. The CDR3 is 13 amino acids. CDR3 sequence reads: CASSLGRFYEQYF. DNA for the CDR3: TGTGCCAGCAGCTTGGGGCGGTTCTACGAGCAGTACTTC.

This rearrangement joins TRBV18 to TRBJ2-5, with D possibly being TRBD2 (5 bases). The closer fit of TRBJ2-7 to the DNA end suggests the J call may be wrong. The CDR3 is 14 residues long. Germline CDR1 and CDR2: KGHSH and LQKENI. CDR3 DNA sequence: TGTGCCAGCTCAGGCCCCGGGGTTTCCTACGAGCAGTACTTC. The encoded protein is CASSGPGVSYEQYF.

V is TRBV4-1 and J is TRBJ2-3; TRBD2 aligns across 7 bases. Germline trimming cut 1 base from V and 3 bases from J; bases unmatched to any gene: 7. Germline loops: CDR1 MGHRA, CDR2 YSYEKL. The CDR3 covers 16 residues. The CDR3 here is CASSQAGSGMTDTQYF. The CDR3 region has the DNA TGCGCCAGCAGCCAAGCGGGGAGCGGGATGACAGATACGCAGTATTTT.

A note on this clone: The sample has other DNA sequences that encode this CDR3 too. This rearrangement joins TRBV28 to TRBJ1-2, with TRBD1 identical over 8 bases. CDR3 length equals 14 residues. Germline V gene lookup returns CDR1 MDHEN and CDR2 SYDVKM. After removal of 5 bases from V and 0 bases from J, the junction contained 2 bases not matched to a gene. CDR3 loop: CASSDRGPNYGYTF. The CDR3 nucleotides read TGTGCCAGCAGTGACAGGGGACCTAACTATGGCTACACCTTC.

The chain carries TRBV11-2 and TRBJ2-5, with a tentative D call TRBD2 (7 bases). Between the trimmed V and J ends, which lost 5 bases and 4 bases, there was a span of 23 bases. This CDR3 has 17 amino acids. Germline CDR1 reads SGHAT; CDR2 reads FQNNGV. CDR3 coding DNA: TGTGCCAGCAGCCCCCCTGGGGGCGGGAGAGGGGGAGAGACCCAGTACTTC. This encodes CASSPPGGGRGGETQYF.

The chain carries TRBV28 and TRBJ2-3, with 15 positions matching TRBD2. CDR3 length: 15 residues. V lost 7 bases, J lost 6 bases, and 5 bases stayed unmatched. Per germline, CDR1 MDHEN and CDR2 SYDVKM. The CDR3 DNA follows: TGTGCCAGCACCCGGACTAGCGGGAGGGCCGATACGCAGTATTTT. Encoded protein: CASTRTSGRADTQYF.

The chain is built from TRBV28 and TRBJ1-5; D might be TRBD1 (6 bases). Trimming took off 3 bases at V and 6 bases at J, with 15 bases between the two ends. Germline assignment: CDR1 MDHEN and CDR2 SYDVKM. The CDR3 consists of 15 residues. CDR3: CASSLRYRVRQPQHF. Here the CDR3 DNA reads TGTGCCAGCAGTTTGCGCTACAGGGTGCGTCAGCCCCAGCATTTT.

This chain joins TRBV7-2 and TRBJ2-7, with 9 bases that match TRBD2. Trimming at V came to 5 bases and at J to 5 bases, leaving 4 bases not matched to a gene. CDR3 length: 13 amino acids. Germline CDR1 is SGHTA and CDR2 is FQGNSA. This CDR3 reads CASSLTSGHEQYF. The CDR3 DNA reads as TGTGCCAGCAGCCTTACTAGCGGGCACGAGCAGTACTTC.

The chain uses TRBV28 and TRBJ2-1; D may be TRBD1 or TRBD2 (6 bases each). This CDR3 is built from 15 residues. Germline loops: CDR1 MDHEN, CDR2 SYDVKM. V lost 3 bases and J lost 6, with 15 bases in between. The CDR3 protein is CASSLYGEGGNEQFF. CDR3 DNA: TGTGCCAGCAGTTTGTACGGAGAGGGGGGCAATGAGCAGTTCTTC.

This clone was detected a few times. J is TRBJ1-2 and V is TRBV30, with D unresolved. The CDR3 sequence is 15 residues long. Germline V gene data show CDR1 as GTSNPN and CDR2 as SVGIG (reference sequence). V lost 3 bases to trimming and J lost 0 bases, with 14 bases between them. The CDR3 is CAWRALGRPNYGYTF. In DNA form, the CDR3 reads TGTGCCTGGAGGGCGTTGGGCAGACCTAACTATGGCTACACCTTC.

The chain has TRBV7-9 and TRBJ2-3; TRBD2 matches 7 bases. Germline V gives CDR1 SEHNR, CDR2 FQNEAQ (reference sequence). J was trimmed by 4 bases and V by 0 bases; bases with no gene match: 10. CDR3 length equals 17 residues. The CDR3 DNA is TGTGCCAGCAGCTTAGCGGCCAGCGGGGATATAGCAGATACGCAGTATTTT. Its translation: CASSLAASGDIADTQYF. Drawing the rest from reference TRBV7-9 and TRBJ2-3, the complete variable domain is DTGVSQNPRHKITKRGQNVTFRCDPISEHNRLYWYRQTLGQGPEFLTYFQNEAQLEKSRLLSDRFSAERPKGSFSTLEIQRTEQGDSAMYLCASSLAASGDIADTQYFGPGTRLTVL.

The chain carries TRBV5-1 and TRBJ2-7; possibly TRBD1 or TRBD2 for D (5 bases each). Germline V gives CDR1 SGHRS, CDR2 YFSETQ. The CDR3 loop spans 16 amino acids. Trimming stripped 4 bases from V and 0 bases from J, with 17 bases between. CDR3 amino acids: CASSPAGDLLSYEQYF. The CDR3 region has the DNA TGCGCCAGCAGCCCAGCCGGGGACCTCCTCTCCTACGAGCAGTACTTC.

This clone was picked up a small number of times. The chain links TRBV11-2 to TRBJ2-2; no firm D call. V lost 1 base and J lost 7, with 10 bases in between. Germline CDR1 reads SGHAT; CDR2 reads FQNNGV. The length of the CDR3 is 14 residues. Written as DNA, the CDR3 is TGTGCCAGCAGCTTAGCAGGAGTGGACGGGGAGCTGTTTTTT. The encoded protein is CASSLAGVDGELFF.

The CDR3 region is CASRGIAGTTDTQYF. Written as DNA, the CDR3 is TGTGCCAGCAGGGGAATAGCGGGAACCACAGATACGCAGTATTTT. This chain uses TRBV2 with TRBJ2-3, with 8 bases that match TRBD2. The CDR3 is 15 residues long. V was pared by 6 bases and J by 2 bases, with 7 bases of the junction left unmatched. Germline CDR1 reads SNHLY; CDR2 reads FYNNEI.

The chain employs TRBV2 and TRBJ1-5; no definite D call. CDR3 size: 14 residues. V lost 3 bases and J 5 bases, leaving 11 bases between the germline ends. Germline CDR1 and CDR2: SNHLY and FYNNEI. The CDR3 reads CASSDLGRDQPQHF. In nucleotides, the CDR3 is TGTGCCAGCAGTGATTTAGGGAGGGATCAGCCCCAGCATTTT.

The chain combines TRBV10-2 with TRBJ2-1, with 7 bases fitting TRBD2. The CDR3 is 14 amino acids. V lost 8 bases, J lost 0 bases, and 4 bases stayed unmatched. The germline V gene has CDR1 WSHSY and CDR2 SAAADI. The CDR3: CASLGGGSYNEQFF. CDR3 nucleotide sequence: TGCGCCAGCCTGGGGGGGGGCTCCTACAATGAGCAGTTCTTC.

J is TRBJ2-3 and V is TRBV7-3; D may match TRBD1 or TRBD2 (5 bases each). Trimming stripped 8 bases from V and 9 bases from J, with 12 bases between. The germline V gene encodes CDR1 SGHTA and CDR2 FQGTGA. CDR3 length: 11 amino acids. This CDR3 is CASQGDLTQYF. The CDR3 DNA reads TGTGCCAGCCAAGGGGACCTAACGCAGTATTTT.

The chain couples TRBV30 to TRBJ2-7, with a tentative D call TRBD1 (6 bases). The CDR3 loop spans 14 amino acids. Germline V gives CDR1 GTSNPN, CDR2 SVGIG (reference sequence). With 8 bases removed from V and 4 bases from J, the gap between germline ends came to 21 bases. CDR3 coding DNA: TGTGCCGGTGGGACGAGGGGGTTAAAATACGAGCAGTACTTC. Its protein is CAGGTRGLKYEQYF.

The chain joins TRBV9 to TRBJ2-1, with TRBD1 matching over 10 bases. The CDR3 is 17 amino acids. V trimming: 2 bases; J trimming: 6 bases; junction bases outside the gene matches: 11. CDR1 and CDR2 (germline): SGDLS, YYNGEE. The CDR3 DNA reads TGTGCCAGCAGCGTCCAGGGCACTGGGACAGGGGTCAATGAGCAGTTCTTC. This translates into CASSVQGTGTGVNEQFF.

The chain carries TRBV19 and TRBJ2-7; D tentatively fits TRBD1 or TRBD2 (5 bases each). V lost 0 bases, J lost 6 bases, and 15 bases lay in between. This CDR3 spans 15 amino acids. Per germline, CDR1 LNHDA and CDR2 SQIVND (reference sequence). The CDR3 nucleotides are TGTGCCAGTAGTATAGACGGGACGCTCCTCGGCGAGCAGTACTTC. This gives the protein CASSIDGTLLGEQYF. Complete variable domain (other parts from reference TRBV19 and TRBJ2-7): DGGITQSPKYLFRKEGQNVTLSCEQNLNHDAMYWYRQDPGQGLRLIYYSQIVNDFQKGDIAEGYSVSREKKESFPLTVTSAQKNPTAFYLCASSIDGTLLGEQYFGPGTRLTVT.

This chain joins TRBV7-9 and TRBJ2-3; 9 bases match TRBD2. The CDR3 runs 15 residues. The junction had 2 bases not matched to a gene; V was cut back by 3 bases and J by 1 base. From germline, CDR1 is SEHNR and CDR2 FQNEAQ (reference sequence). CDR3 in DNA: TGTGCCAGCAGCTTCTGGACTAGCGGCACAGATACGCAGTATTTT. Translation gives CASSFWTSGTDTQYF.

This clone was found a few times. The chain uses TRBV7-2 and TRBJ1-5; perhaps TRBD1 as D (5 bases). The CDR3 runs 13 residues. Germline loops: CDR1 SGHTA, CDR2 FQGNSA. Trimming took 8 bases from V and 2 from J, leaving 10 bases between them. CDR3 residues: CASGSRGNQPQHF. The CDR3 coding sequence is TGTGCCAGCGGGTCCAGGGGCAATCAGCCCCAGCATTTT.

The chain carries TRBV30 and TRBJ1-1; D remains unclear. Looked up from germline, CDR1 is GTSNPN and CDR2 is SVGIG (reference sequence). The CDR3 runs to 13 residues. V lost 3 bases and J lost 1, with 9 bases in between. CDR3 sequence: CAWRTVGNTEAFF. In DNA form, the CDR3 reads TGTGCCTGGAGAACCGTAGGGAACACTGAAGCTTTCTTT.